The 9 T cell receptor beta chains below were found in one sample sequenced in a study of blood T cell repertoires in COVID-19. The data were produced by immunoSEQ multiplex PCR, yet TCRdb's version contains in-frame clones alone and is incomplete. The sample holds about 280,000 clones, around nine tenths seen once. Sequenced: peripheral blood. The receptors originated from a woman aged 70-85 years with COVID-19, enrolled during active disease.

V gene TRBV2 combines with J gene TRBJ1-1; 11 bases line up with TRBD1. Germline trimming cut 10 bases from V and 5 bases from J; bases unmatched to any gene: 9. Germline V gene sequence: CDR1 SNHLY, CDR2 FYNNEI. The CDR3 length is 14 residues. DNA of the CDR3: TGTGCCAATAAGGTTGGACAGGGGGCGACTGAAGCTTTCTTT. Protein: CANKVGQGATEAFF.

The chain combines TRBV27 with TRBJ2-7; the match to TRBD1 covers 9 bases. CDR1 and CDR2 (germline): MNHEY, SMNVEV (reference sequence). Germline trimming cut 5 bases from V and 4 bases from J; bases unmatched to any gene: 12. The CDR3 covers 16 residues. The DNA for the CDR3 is TGTGCCAGCAGTCCCATATCCGGGACAGGGCAATACGAGCAGTACTTC. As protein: CASSPISGTGQYEQYF.

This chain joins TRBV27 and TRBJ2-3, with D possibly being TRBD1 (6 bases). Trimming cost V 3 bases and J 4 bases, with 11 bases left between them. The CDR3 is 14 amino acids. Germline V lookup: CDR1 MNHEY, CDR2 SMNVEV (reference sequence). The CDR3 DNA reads TGTGCCAGCAGTTTCCTCTCAGGGGCAGATACGCAGTATTTT. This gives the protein CASSFLSGADTQYF.

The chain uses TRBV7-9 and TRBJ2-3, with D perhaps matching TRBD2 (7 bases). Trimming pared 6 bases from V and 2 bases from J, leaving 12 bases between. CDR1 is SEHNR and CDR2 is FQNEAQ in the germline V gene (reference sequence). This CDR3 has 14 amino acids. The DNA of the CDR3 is TGTGCCAGCAGGGCGGGGGCCCTCACAGATACGCAGTATTTT. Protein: CASRAGALTDTQYF.

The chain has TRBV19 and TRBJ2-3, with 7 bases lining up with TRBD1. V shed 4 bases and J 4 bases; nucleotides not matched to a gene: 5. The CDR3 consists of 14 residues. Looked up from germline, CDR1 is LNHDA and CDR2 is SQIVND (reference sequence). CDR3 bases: TGTGCCAGTAGTACACAGGGGTATGCAGATACGCAGTATTTT. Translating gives CASSTQGYADTQYF.

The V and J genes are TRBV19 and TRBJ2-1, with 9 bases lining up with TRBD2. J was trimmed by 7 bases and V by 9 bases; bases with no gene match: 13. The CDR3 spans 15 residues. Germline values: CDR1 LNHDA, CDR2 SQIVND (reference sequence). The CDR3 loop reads CASGRGGGARNEQFF. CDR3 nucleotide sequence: TGTGCCAGCGGGAGAGGCGGGGGGGCGAGAAATGAGCAGTTCTTC.

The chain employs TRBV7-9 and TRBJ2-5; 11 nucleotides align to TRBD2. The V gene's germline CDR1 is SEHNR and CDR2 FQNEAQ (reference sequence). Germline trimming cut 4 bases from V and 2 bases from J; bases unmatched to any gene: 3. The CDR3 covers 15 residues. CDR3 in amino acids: CASSSTSGVQETQYF. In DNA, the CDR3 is TGTGCCAGCAGCTCGACTAGCGGGGTACAAGAGACCCAGTACTTC. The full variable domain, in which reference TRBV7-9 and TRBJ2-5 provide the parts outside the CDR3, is DTGVSQNPRHKITKRGQNVTFRCDPISEHNRLYWYRQTLGQGPEFLTYFQNEAQLEKSRLLSDRFSAERPKGSFSTLEIQRTEQGDSAMYLCASSSTSGVQETQYFGPGTRLLVL.

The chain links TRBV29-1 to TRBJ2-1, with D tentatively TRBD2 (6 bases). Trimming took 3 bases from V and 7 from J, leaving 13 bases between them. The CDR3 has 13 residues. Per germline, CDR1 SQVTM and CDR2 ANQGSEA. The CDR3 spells CSVDGGIGNEQFF. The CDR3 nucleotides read TGCAGCGTTGATGGAGGGATAGGGAATGAGCAGTTCTTC.

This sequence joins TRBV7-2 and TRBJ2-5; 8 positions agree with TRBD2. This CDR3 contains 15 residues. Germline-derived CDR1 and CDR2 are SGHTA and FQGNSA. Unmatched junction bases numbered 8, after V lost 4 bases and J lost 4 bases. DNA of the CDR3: TGTGCCAGCAGCTCATTCGGGGGGGCGGGAGAGACCCAGTACTTC. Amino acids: CASSSFGGAGETQYF.